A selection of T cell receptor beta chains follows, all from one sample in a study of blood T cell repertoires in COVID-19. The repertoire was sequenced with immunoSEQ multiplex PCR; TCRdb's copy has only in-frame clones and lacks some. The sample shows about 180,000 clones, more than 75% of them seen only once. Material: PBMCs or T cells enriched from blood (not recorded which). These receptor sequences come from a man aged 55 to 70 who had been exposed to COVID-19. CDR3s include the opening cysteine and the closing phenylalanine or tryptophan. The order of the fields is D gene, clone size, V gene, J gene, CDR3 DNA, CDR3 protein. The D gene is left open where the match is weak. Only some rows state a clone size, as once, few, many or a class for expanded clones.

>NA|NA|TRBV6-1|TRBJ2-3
TGTGCCAGCAGTGAAGGGCCCCGAGATACGCAGTATTTT
CASSEGPRDTQYF
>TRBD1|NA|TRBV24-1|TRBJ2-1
TGTGCCACCAGTGACGCCACGGGACAGGGTAGGAGAGCAGGGCCGAATGAGCAGTTCTTC
CATSDATGQGRRAGPNEQFF
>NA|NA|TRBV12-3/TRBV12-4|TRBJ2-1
TGTGCCAGCAGACAGAACAATGAGCAGTTCTTC
CASRQNNEQFF
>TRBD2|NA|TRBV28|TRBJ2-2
TGTGCCAGCAGTTTTAGCGGGGTAGGCACCGGGGAGCTGTTTTTT
CASSFSGVGTGELFF
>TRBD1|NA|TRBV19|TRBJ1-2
TGTGCCAGTAGTATAGACCTGACAGGGGGAAACTATGGCTACACCTTC
CASSIDLTGGNYGYTF
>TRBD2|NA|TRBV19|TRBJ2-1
TGTGCCAGTAGTCCCAACCCCGGGACTAGCGGGAGTGTGTACAATGAGCAGTTCTTC
CASSPNPGTSGSVYNEQFF
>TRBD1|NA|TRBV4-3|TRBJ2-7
TGCGCCAGCTCCGAACAGGGGACCTACGAGCAGTACTTC
CASSEQGTYEQYF
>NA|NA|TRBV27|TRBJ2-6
TGTGCCAGCAGGCGACAGGATTTCTCTGGGGCCAACGTCCTGACTTTC
CASRRQDFSGANVLTF
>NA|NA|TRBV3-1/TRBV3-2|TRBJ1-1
TGTGCCAGCAGCCAAGCCTTCGGACACCAGAACACTGAAGCTTTCTTT
CASSQAFGHQNTEAFF
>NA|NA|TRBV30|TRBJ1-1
TGTGCCTGGATGGAACGGGTTTTCGCTTTCTTT
CAWMERVFAFF
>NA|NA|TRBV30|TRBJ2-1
TGTGCCTGGAGTGTTGAAGCGAGATACAATGAGCAGTTCTTC
CAWSVEARYNEQFF
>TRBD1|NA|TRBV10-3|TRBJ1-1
TGTGCCATCAGTGCCGGGACAGGGCTCATGAACACTGAAGCTTTCTTT
CAISAGTGLMNTEAFF
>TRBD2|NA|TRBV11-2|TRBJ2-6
TGTGCCAGCAGCTCATTACTAGCGGGAGGCCCCGGGGCCAACGTCCTGACTTTC
CASSSLLAGGPGANVLTF
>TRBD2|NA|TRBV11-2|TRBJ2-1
TGTGCCAGCAGCCGTAGCGGGAACCACAATGAGCAGTTCTTC
CASSRSGNHNEQFF
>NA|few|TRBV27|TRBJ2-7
TGTGCCAGACCCCAGGGGAGACAGTACTTC
CARPQGRQYF
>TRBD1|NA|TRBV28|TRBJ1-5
TGTGCCAGCAGTCCGTGGACAGGGTCGGGCAATCAGCCCCAGCATTTT
CASSPWTGSGNQPQHF